This entry concerns a single TCR beta chain. Its antigen remains unknown. The data stem from a study of cytomegalovirus exposure and HLA in healthy donors. General study findings and limits: Likely technical artifact: a cluster of highly shared sequence variants.

The CDR3 is 16 amino acids. V lost 5 bases to trimming and J lost 0 bases; unmatched junction nucleotides: 7. CDR1 is SEHNR and CDR2 is FQNEAQ in the germline V gene (reference sequence). The PCR contained 60 Vbeta and 13 Jbeta primers. Sequencing used immunoSEQ multiplex PCR; TCRdb keeps in-frame clones, though not all of them. This sample carries about 150,000 clones, about 74% of them seen once, and the ten largest clones take 4% to 4.5%. The sequenced material came from PBMCs. The clonotype originates from a woman in her thirties or forties in good health and CMV-seronegative. J is TRBJ2-1 and V is TRBV7-9, with 7 positions matching TRBD2. CDR3 in DNA: TGTGCCAGCAGCCCTCCGGGACTATACTCCTACAATGAGCAGTTCTTC. This sequence encodes CASSPPGLYSYNEQFF.